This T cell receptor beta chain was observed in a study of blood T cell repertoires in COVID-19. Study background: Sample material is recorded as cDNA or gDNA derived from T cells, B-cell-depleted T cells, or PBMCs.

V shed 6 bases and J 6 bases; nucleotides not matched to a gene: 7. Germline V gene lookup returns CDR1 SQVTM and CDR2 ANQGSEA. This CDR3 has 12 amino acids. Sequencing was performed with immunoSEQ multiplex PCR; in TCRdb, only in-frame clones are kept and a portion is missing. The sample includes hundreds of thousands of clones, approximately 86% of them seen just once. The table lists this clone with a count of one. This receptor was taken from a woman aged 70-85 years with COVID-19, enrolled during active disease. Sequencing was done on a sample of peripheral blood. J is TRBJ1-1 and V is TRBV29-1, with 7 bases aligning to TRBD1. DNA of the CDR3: TGCAGCGTAGGACAGGCCCCCTCTGAAGCTTTCTTT. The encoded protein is CSVGQAPSEAFF.